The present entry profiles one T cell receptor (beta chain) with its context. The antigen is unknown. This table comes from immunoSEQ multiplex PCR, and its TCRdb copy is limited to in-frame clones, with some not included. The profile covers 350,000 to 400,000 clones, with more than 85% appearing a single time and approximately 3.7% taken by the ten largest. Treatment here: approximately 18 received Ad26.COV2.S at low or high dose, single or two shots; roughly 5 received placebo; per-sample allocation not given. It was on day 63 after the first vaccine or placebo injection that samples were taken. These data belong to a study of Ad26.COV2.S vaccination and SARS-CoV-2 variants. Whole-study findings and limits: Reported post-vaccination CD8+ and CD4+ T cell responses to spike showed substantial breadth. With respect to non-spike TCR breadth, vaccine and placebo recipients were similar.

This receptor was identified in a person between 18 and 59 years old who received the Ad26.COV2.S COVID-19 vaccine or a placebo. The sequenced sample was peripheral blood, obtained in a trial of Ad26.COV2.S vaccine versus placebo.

The CDR3 sequence: CASSREGYEQFF. CDR3 coding DNA: TGTGCCAGCAGTCGGGAGGGATATGAGCAGTTCTTC. The V gene is TRBV6-2 or TRBV6-3, the J gene TRBJ2-1; 8 nucleotides agree with TRBD2. CDR1 is MNHEY, CDR2 SVGEGT, per germline. The CDR3 consists of 12 residues. With V trimmed by 5 bases and J by 8 bases, 2 bases remained unmatched.